Below, 6 T cell receptor beta chains from the same sample are listed, as sequenced in a study of T cell responses to AZD1222 COVID-19 vaccine. Clones were sequenced by immunoSEQ multiplex PCR, and TCRdb holds only the in-frame ones, with some missing. Found here are about 180,000 clones, 85% to 90% of them singletons; the top ten hold 1.6%. The specimen was peripheral blood, collected on day 0 of AZD1222 vaccination. The receptors were gathered from an adult in good health.

The chain has TRBV30 and TRBJ1-5; D may be TRBD1 (5 bases). The germline CDR1 and CDR2 sequences are GTSNPN and SVGIG (reference sequence). The CDR3 spans 15 residues. The V and J ends lost 0 bases and 6 bases respectively, with 15 bases between them. CDR3 coding DNA: TGTGCCTGGAGTGTACGTGACAGTTGGATTCAGCCCCAGCATTTT. Protein sequence: CAWSVRDSWIQPQHF.

This clone was observed a few times. The chain joins TRBV9 to TRBJ1-6, with D unresolved. Trimming removed 0 bases at V and 10 bases at J, with 8 bases between. CDR1 is SGDLS, CDR2 YYNGEE, per germline. This CDR3 is 13 amino acids long. The CDR3 nucleotides are TGTGCCAGCAGCGTAGCAGTAAGGTCACCCCTCCACTTT. Encoded protein: CASSVAVRSPLHF.

Note on this clone: This sample includes further DNA sequences coding for the same CDR3. The V gene is TRBV18, the J gene TRBJ1-1; D not resolved. The CDR3 extends over 13 amino acids. Trimming took 9 bases from V and 3 from J, leaving 14 bases between them. Per the germline V gene, CDR1 is KGHSH and CDR2 is LQKENI. CDR3 loop: CASSRGGDTEAFF. The CDR3 nucleotides are TGTGCCAGTTCAAGAGGAGGAGACACTGAAGCTTTCTTT. The variable domain in full, completed from reference TRBV18 and TRBJ1-1, reads NAGVMQNPRHLVRRRGQEARLRCSPMKGHSHVYWYRQLPEEGLKFMVYLQKENIIDESGMPKERFSAEFPKEGPSILRIQQVVRGDSAAYFCASSRGGDTEAFFGQGTRLTVV.

This chain connects TRBV28 to TRBJ1-3, with D hard to call. The CDR3 spans 13 residues. CDR1 MDHEN and CDR2 SYDVKM come from the germline V gene. V was pared by 8 bases and J by 0 bases, with 8 bases between. The DNA of the CDR3 is TGTGCCAGCTTTGATTACTCTGGAAACACCATATATTTT. Protein: CASFDYSGNTIYF.

The V gene is TRBV2, the J gene TRBJ2-1, with TRBD2 matching 7 bases. CDR1 is SNHLY and CDR2 is FYNNEI in the germline V gene. V trimming: 6 bases; J trimming: 8 bases; junction bases outside the gene matches: 7. This CDR3 spans 13 amino acids. CDR3 DNA: TGTGCCAGCAGCGCTGGGACTATAGATGAGCAGTTCTTC. It yields the protein CASSAGTIDEQFF. Variable domain in full (rest from reference TRBV2 and TRBJ2-1): EPEVTQTPSHQVTQMGQEVILRCVPISNHLYFYWYRQILGQKVEFLVSFYNNEISEKSEIFDDQFSVERPDGSNFTLKIRSTKLEDSAMYFCASSAGTIDEQFFGPGTRLTVL.

The V call is TRBV7-2, the J call TRBJ2-3, with TRBD2 matching 9 bases. CDR3 length: 15 amino acids. J lost 2 bases, V lost 6 bases, and 6 bases had no gene match. Germline V gene data show CDR1 as SGHTA and CDR2 as FQGNSA. The CDR3 bases are TGTGCCAGCAGGGCCAGCGGGGGGACCACAGATACGCAGTATTTT. Encoded protein: CASRASGGTTDTQYF.